Listed below are T cell receptor beta chains from one sample, sequenced in a study of T cells in Graves' hyperthyroidism and ophthalmopathy. From the multiplex PCR reads, TCRdb called clonotypes with MiXCR, one entry per CDR3 protein. The data contain 550,000 to 700,000 distinct CDR3 sequences, 46% of them singletons. What was sequenced was peripheral blood or thyroid tissue (not recorded which). The receptor set was obtained from an adult woman with Graves' disease, either hyperthyroidism or ophthalmopathy (not recorded which). Each CDR3 is given with its conserved first and last residue. D genes are given only for firm matches. Only part of the rows carry a size: once, few, many, or a class if the clone is expanded.

size,D,J,V,CDR3,DNA
many,TRBD2,TRBJ2-5,TRBV15,CATSRDPTSKETQYF,TGTGCCACCAGCAGAGATCCGACTAGCAAGGAGACCCAGTACTTC
NA,TRBD1,TRBJ1-2,TRBV11-2,CASSLRQGRYGYTF,TGTGCCAGCAGCTTACGACAGGGGCGATATGGCTACACCTTC
many,NA,TRBJ2-5,TRBV7-2,CASSPQYF,TGTGCCAGCAGCCCTCAGTACTTC
NA,NA,TRBJ1-3,TRBV2,CASSDPGHTIYF,TGTGCCAGCAGTGACCCGGGACACACCATATATTTT
NA,NA,TRBJ2-7,TRBV7-9,CASSESSLGVYEQYF,TGTGCCAGCAGCGAGAGCAGTCTCGGAGTGTACGAGCAGTACTTC
NA,NA,TRBJ2-5,TRBV6-5,CAISEVGQGETQYF,TGTGCCATCAGTGAAGTGGGCCAGGGAGAGACCCAGTACTTC
NA,NA,TRBJ1-1,TRBV29-1,CSVPMNTEAFF,TGCAGCGTACCAATGAACACTGAAGCTTTCTTT
many,NA,TRBJ1-2,TRBV9,CASSVVGTSSGYTF,TGTGCCAGCAGCGTAGTTGGGACAAGCTCCGGCTACACCTTC
NA,NA,TRBJ2-7,TRBV11-2,CASSLGGRSWDEQYF,TGTGCCAGCAGCTTGGGGGGTCGAAGCTGGGACGAGCAGTACTTC
many,NA,TRBJ2-7,TRBV7-7,CASSQWQGYEQYF,TGTGCTAGCAGCCAATGGCAGGGCTACGAGCAGTACTTC
NA,TRBD2,TRBJ2-7,TRBV28,CASSLCHPGLVTVEQYF,TGTGCCAGCAGTTTATGCCACCCGGGACTAGTCACGGTCGAGCAGTACTTC
many,TRBD1,TRBJ2-5,TRBV7-8,CASSLTGSQETQYF,TGTGCCAGCAGCTTGACAGGGTCCCAAGAGACCCAGTACTTC
many,NA,TRBJ2-7,TRBV6-5,CASSYNLGYEQYF,TGTGCCAGCAGTTATAATTTAGGGTACGAGCAGTACTTC
NA,TRBD1,TRBJ1-6,TRBV2,CASSKARQGVTYNSPLHF,TGTGCCAGCAGTAAAGCCAGACAGGGGGTGACCTATAATTCACCCCTCCACTTT
many,NA,TRBJ2-5,TRBV9,CASSVGGYQETQYF,TGTGCCAGCAGCGTAGGGGGGTACCAAGAGACCCAGTACTTC
many,NA,TRBJ2-7,TRBV10-3,CATSSRHEQYF,TGTGCCACCTCGTCGCGCCACGAGCAGTACTTC
few,TRBD1,TRBJ1-1,TRBV2,CASSEAGTGISRLIEAFF,TGTGCCAGCAGTGAAGCGGGGACAGGGATCTCCAGATTGATTGAAGCTTTCTTT
many,NA,TRBJ1-5,TRBV7-9,CASSFGGAGQPQHF,TGTGCCAGCAGCTTTGGAGGGGCGGGGCAGCCCCAGCATTTT
NA,NA,TRBJ2-5,TRBV10-3,CAISDGGRETQYF,TGTGCCATCAGTGACGGGGGGCGGGAGACCCAGTACTTC
many,TRBD2,TRBJ2-5,TRBV2,CASSVPGLAGGGETQYF,TGTGCCAGCAGCGTCCCGGGACTAGCGGGAGGGGGGGAGACCCAGTACTTC
NA,TRBD2,TRBJ2-7,TRBV10-3,CAISDRLAGATYEQCF,TGTGCCATCAGTGACAGACTAGCGGGAGCCACCTACGAGCAGTGCTTC
NA,NA,TRBJ2-7,TRBV25-1,CASSEVGNYEQYF,TGTGCCAGCAGTGAAGTCGGGAACTACGAGCAGTACTTC
NA,NA,TRBJ1-2,TRBV24-1,CATDSDQGYTF,TGTGCCACCGACTCCGACCAGGGCTACACCTTC
NA,TRBD2,TRBJ2-1,TRBV27,CASSQGPSGIYNEQFF,TGTGCCAGCAGTCAGGGGCCTAGCGGGATTTACAATGAGCAGTTCTTC
NA,NA,TRBJ2-6,TRBV2,CASSGTGSNVLTF,TGTGCCAGCAGTGGGACGGGGTCCAACGTCCTGACTTTC
many,NA,TRBJ2-7,TRBV2,CASTRPWTAYEQYF,TGTGCCAGCACCCGCCCTTGGACAGCCTACGAGCAGTACTTC
many,NA,TRBJ2-5,TRBV28,CASSQRQVETQYF,TGTGCCAGCAGCCAACGACAGGTTGAGACCCAGTACTTC
many,NA,TRBJ1-1,TRBV11-2,CASKVGNSHSTEAFF,TGTGCCAGCAAAGTTGGAAACAGCCACTCCACTGAAGCTTTCTTT
many,NA,TRBJ1-6,TRBV10-3,CASSYGSRGRNSPLHF,TGTGCCAGCAGTTATGGTTCCAGGGGCCGGAATTCACCCCTCCACTTT
many,TRBD1,TRBJ1-2,TRBV5-6,CASSRDRSYGYTF,TGTGCCAGCAGCCGGGACAGAAGCTATGGCTACACCTTC
few,NA,TRBJ2-2,TRBV30,CAWTRGSSGELFF,TGTGCCTGGACTCGAGGCAGCTCCGGGGAGCTGTTTTTT